These T cell receptor beta chains were read from a single sample in a study of T cells in Graves' hyperthyroidism and ophthalmopathy. In TCRdb, the multiplex PCR reads were re-called with MiXCR into one record per CDR3 protein. The sample holds hundreds of thousands of distinct CDR3 sequences, around 45% seen once. The sample comprised peripheral blood or thyroid tissue (not recorded which). The receptors derive from a woman younger than 30 with Graves' hyperthyroidism. Each CDR3 is given with its conserved first and last residue. D genes are given only for firm matches. Where a row states a size, it is once, few, many or the class of an expanded clone; other rows omit it.

J | size | D | V | CDR3 | DNA
TRBJ2-7 | . | TRBD1 | TRBV29-1 | CSILTGPGYEQYF | TGCAGCATCCTGACAGGGCCGGGTTACGAGCAGTACTTC
TRBJ2-6 | . | TRBD1 | TRBV12-3/TRBV12-4 | CASRGTVAF | TGTGCCAGCAGGGGGACAGTGGCTTTC
TRBJ1-3 | few | . | TRBV19 | CASSNPNLAGNTIYF | TGTGCCAGTAGTAACCCCAATCTTGCTGGAAACACCATATATTTT
TRBJ2-7 | . | . | TRBV7-9 | CASSLPGPTYEQYF | TGTGCCAGCAGCTTGCCAGGGCCCACCTACGAGCAGTACTTC
TRBJ1-2 | many | . | TRBV19 | CASSIASYGYTF | TGTGCCAGTAGTATAGCTTCCTATGGCTACACCTTC
TRBJ2-7 | . | TRBD2 | TRBV20-1 | CSAGGLAGGGHEQYF | TGCAGTGCGGGCGGACTAGCGGGAGGGGGACACGAGCAGTACTTC
TRBJ2-7 | . | . | TRBV20-1 | CSARRRAEQYF | TGCAGTGCTAGGAGGCGGGCCGAGCAGTACTTC
TRBJ1-2 | many | . | TRBV2 | CASSEAPNNYGYTF | TGTGCCAGCAGTGAAGCTCCCAATAACTATGGCTACACCTTC
TRBJ2-6 | . | . | TRBV29-1 | CSVAGRGPTEAF | TGCAGCGTTGCTGGCAGGGGCCCCACTGAAGCTTTC
TRBJ2-7 | few | TRBD1 | TRBV20-1 | CSASGTGLHEQYF | TGCAGTGCTAGTGGGACAGGGCTCCACGAGCAGTACTTC
TRBJ2-7 | few | TRBD2 | TRBV9 | CASSLLGEGGEQYF | TGTGCCAGCTCACTTCTGGGGGAGGGAGGCGAGCAGTACTTC
TRBJ2-7 | . | . | TRBV5-1 | CASSGGALGYEQYF | TGCGCCAGCAGCGGGGGGGCCCTTGGATACGAGCAGTACTTC
TRBJ2-7 | . | . | TRBV10-3 | CAISESEGKSYEQYF | TGTGCCATCAGTGAGTCGGAAGGGAAGTCCTACGAGCAGTACTTC
TRBJ2-7 | . | . | TRBV7-2 | CASSRGHGVYEQYF | TGTGCCAGCAGCCGTGGGCACGGGGTCTACGAGCAGTACTTC
TRBJ1-1 | . | . | TRBV7-9 | CASSLVQDGEASF | TGTGCCAGCAGCTTGGTACAAGACGGTGAAGCTTCCTTT
TRBJ2-3 | few | TRBD2 | TRBV7-2 | CASSLEGTRSEDTQYF | TGTGCCAGCAGCTTAGAGGGGACTAGAAGTGAAGATACGCAGTATTTT